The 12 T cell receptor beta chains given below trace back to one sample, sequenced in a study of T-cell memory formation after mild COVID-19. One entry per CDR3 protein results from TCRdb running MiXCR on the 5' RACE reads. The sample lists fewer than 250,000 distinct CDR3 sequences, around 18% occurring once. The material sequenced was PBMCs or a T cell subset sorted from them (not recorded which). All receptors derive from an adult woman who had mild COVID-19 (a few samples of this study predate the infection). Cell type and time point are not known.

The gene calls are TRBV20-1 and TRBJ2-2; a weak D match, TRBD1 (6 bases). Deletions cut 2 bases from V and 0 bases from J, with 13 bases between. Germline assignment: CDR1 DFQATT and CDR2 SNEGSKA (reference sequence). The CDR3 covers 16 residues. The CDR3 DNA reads TGCAGTGCTAGACCGTTAGGGGGACCGAACACCGGGGAGCTGTTTTTT. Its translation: CSARPLGGPNTGELFF.

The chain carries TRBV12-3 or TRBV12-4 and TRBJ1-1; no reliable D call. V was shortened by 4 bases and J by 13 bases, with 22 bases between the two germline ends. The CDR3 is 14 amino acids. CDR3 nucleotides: TGTGCCAGCAGTTCGACCACCGGGCCTAGAAATGGTTTCTTT. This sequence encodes CASSSTTGPRNGFF.

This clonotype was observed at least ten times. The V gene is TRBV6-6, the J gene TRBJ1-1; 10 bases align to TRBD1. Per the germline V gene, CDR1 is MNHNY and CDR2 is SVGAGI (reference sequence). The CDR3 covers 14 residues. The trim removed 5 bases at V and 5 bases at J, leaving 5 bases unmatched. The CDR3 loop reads CASSLTGGRTEAFF. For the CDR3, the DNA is TGTGCCAGCAGTCTGACAGGGGGCCGTACTGAAGCTTTCTTT.

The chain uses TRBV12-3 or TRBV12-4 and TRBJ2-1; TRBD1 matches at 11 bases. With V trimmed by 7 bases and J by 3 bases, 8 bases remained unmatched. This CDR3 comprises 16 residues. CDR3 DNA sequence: TGTGCCAGCAATAGCCGGGGGACAGGGGGCTACAATGAGCAGTTCTTC. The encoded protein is CASNSRGTGGYNEQFF.

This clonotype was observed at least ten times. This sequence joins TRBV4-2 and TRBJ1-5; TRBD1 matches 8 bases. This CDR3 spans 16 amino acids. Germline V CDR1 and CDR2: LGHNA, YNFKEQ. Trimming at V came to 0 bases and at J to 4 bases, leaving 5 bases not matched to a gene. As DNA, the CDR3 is TGTGCCAGCAGCCAAGAAGTTCAGGGGGCAAATCAGCCCCAGCATTTT. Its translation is CASSQEVQGANQPQHF.

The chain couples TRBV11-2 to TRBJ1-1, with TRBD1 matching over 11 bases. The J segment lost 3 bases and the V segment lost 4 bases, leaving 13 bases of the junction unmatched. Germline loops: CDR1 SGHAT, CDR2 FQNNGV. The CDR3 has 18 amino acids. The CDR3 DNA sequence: TGTGCCAGCAGCTCGACCGGGACAGGGGGTATAAGGTACACTGAAGCTTTCTTT. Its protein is CASSSTGTGGIRYTEAFF. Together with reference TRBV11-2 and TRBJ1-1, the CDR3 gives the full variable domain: EAGVAQSPRYKIIEKRQSVAFWCNPISGHATLYWYQQILGQGPKLLIQFQNNGVVDDSQLPKDRFSAERLKGVDSTLKIQPAKLEDSAVYLCASSSTGTGGIRYTEAFFGQGTRLTVV.

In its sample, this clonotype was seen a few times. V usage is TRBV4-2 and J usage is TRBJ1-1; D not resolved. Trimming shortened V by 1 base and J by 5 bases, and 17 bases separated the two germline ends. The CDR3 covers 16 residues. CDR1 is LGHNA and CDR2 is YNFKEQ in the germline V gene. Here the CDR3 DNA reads TGTGCCAGCAGCCAAGTTGGTCCGGGAGCTGGGACTGAAGCTTTCTTT. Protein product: CASSQVGPGAGTEAFF.

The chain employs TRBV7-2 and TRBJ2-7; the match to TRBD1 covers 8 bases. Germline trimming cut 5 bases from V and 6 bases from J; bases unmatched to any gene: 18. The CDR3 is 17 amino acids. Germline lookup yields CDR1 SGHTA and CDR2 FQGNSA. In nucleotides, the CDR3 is TGTGCCAGCAGCGCATCACCCCGGACAGGGAGTTTTCGCGAGCAGTACTTC. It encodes CASSASPRTGSFREQYF.

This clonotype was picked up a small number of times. CDR3 sequence (DNA): TGCGCCAGCAGTGTACAGGACGCTTCCTACGAGCAGTACTTC. As protein: CASSVQDASYEQYF. J is TRBJ2-7 and V is TRBV5-1, with D possibly matching TRBD1 (5 bases). The CDR3 has 14 residues. The germline V gene encodes CDR1 SGHRS and CDR2 YFSETQ. V gave up 5 bases and J gave up 1 base, with 13 bases separating them.

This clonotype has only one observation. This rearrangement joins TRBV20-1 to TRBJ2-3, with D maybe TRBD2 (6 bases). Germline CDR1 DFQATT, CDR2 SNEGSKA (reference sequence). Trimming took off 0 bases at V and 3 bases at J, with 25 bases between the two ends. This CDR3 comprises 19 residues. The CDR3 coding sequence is TGCAGTGCTAGAGATAGAGGGATTTTTCGGGGGAAAGCGACAGATACGCAGTATTTT. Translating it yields CSARDRGIFRGKATDTQYF.

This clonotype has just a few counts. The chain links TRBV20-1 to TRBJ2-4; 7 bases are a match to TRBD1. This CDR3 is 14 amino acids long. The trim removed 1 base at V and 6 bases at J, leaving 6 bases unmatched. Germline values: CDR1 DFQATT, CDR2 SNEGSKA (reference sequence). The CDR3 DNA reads TGCAGTGCTAGAGCCACAGGGGCGGGAAACATTCAGTACTTC. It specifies CSARATGAGNIQYF.

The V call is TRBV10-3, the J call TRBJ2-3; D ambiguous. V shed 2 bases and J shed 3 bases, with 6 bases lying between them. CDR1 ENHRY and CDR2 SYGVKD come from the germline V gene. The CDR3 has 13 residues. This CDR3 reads CAISERLTDTQYF. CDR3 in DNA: TGTGCCATCAGTGAGCGGCTAACAGATACGCAGTATTTT.